The 32 T cell receptor beta chains given below trace back to one sample, sequenced in a study of T cells in Graves' hyperthyroidism and ophthalmopathy. TCR beta CDR3 sequences were amplified from RNA transcripts. The primer set for the first-round RT-PCR of the TCR CDR3 was HTBI. TCRdb called the multiplex PCR reads again in MiXCR, with one record for every CDR3 protein. Of around 580,000 distinct CDR3 sequences in the sample, roughly 50% were seen once. The sample was peripheral blood or thyroid tissue (not recorded which). These receptors came from a woman in her late teens or twenties with Graves' hyperthyroidism.

The chain couples TRBV20-1 to TRBJ1-6, with TRBD1 identical over 11 bases. V gave up 6 bases and J gave up 9 bases; unmatched junction bases: 10. The CDR3 has 15 amino acids. Germline V lookup: CDR1 DFQATT, CDR2 SNEGSKA (reference sequence). Written as DNA, the CDR3 is TGCAGTGCACAGGGACAGGGGGAAGGAGCTTCACCCCTCCACTTT. This gives the protein CSAQGQGEGASPLHF.

The chain combines TRBV2 with TRBJ2-1; no reliable D call. Germline values: CDR1 SNHLY, CDR2 FYNNEI. This CDR3 region has 11 residues. Between the trimmed V and J ends, which lost 2 bases and 7 bases, there was a span of 3 bases. In DNA form, the CDR3 reads TGTGCCAGCAGTGAATTAAATGAGCAGTTCTTC. This codes for CASSELNEQFF.

The sample holds a few counts of this clonotype. A read error may be the cause here, since a much bigger clone is one base away. The chain is built from TRBV7-9 and TRBJ1-4; D remains ambiguous. CDR3 length equals 15 residues. CDR1 is SEHNR, CDR2 FQNEAQ, per germline (reference sequence). For the CDR3, the DNA is TGTGCCAGCAGCTACGAGCTTGGAACTAGTGAAAAACTGTTTTTT. Its protein is CASSYELGTSEKLFF.

Worth noting for this clonotype: The junction shows a germline mismatch at one end, possibly a read error. This sequence joins TRBV24-1 and TRBJ2-2; 8 bases line up with TRBD2. CDR1 is KGHDR, CDR2 SFDVKD, per germline. The CDR3 extends over 15 amino acids. The CDR3 spells CATSDGNREGNEQFF. Here the CDR3 DNA reads TGTGCCACCAGTGATGGCAATCGGGAGGGCAATGAGCAGTTTTTT.

The CDR3 reads CASTDQGSGYTGELFF. The CDR3, as DNA: TGTGCCAGTACCGACCAAGGGTCCGGCTACACCGGGGAGCTGTTTTTT. The chain combines TRBV19 with TRBJ2-2; D unclear. CDR1 LNHDA and CDR2 SQIVND come from the germline V gene (reference sequence). This CDR3 contains 16 residues. Trimming shortened V by 7 bases and J by 3 bases, and 18 bases separated the two germline ends.

This clonotype was counted many times. The rearrangement uses TRBV29-1 and TRBJ1-2; D uncertain. Trimming took off 0 bases at V and 0 bases at J, with 8 bases between the two ends. CDR3 length: 14 residues. CDR1 SQVTM and CDR2 ANQGSEA come from the germline V gene. This CDR3 is CSVEDQQANYGYTF. The CDR3 nucleotides are TGCAGCGTTGAAGATCAGCAGGCTAACTATGGCTACACCTTC.

A note on this clonotype: This may come from a read error, since a much larger clone is one base off. The genes are TRBV19 and TRBJ1-5, with unresolved D. Trimming shortened V by 8 bases and J by 2 bases, and 16 bases separated the two germline ends. Germline V CDR1 and CDR2: LNHDA, SQIVND (reference sequence). This CDR3 spans 15 amino acids. The CDR3 DNA reads as TGTGCCAGTGGTTACGCTTTCCTTGGCAATCAGCCCCAGCATTTT. It translates to CASGYAFLGNQPQHF.

This clonotype has more than one count but fewer than ten. This rearrangement joins TRBV6-1 to TRBJ2-6, with D uncertain. The germline V gene has CDR1 MNHNS and CDR2 SASEGT. This CDR3 comprises 15 residues. Trimming removed 3 bases from V and 0 bases from J, with 6 bases in between. CDR3 amino acids: CASSDHPSGANVLTF. CDR3 DNA sequence: TGTGCCAGCAGTGATCATCCCTCTGGGGCCAACGTCCTGACTTTC.

The chain recombines TRBV7-9 with TRBJ2-5; TRBD1 matches at 9 bases. Germline V gene sequence: CDR1 SEHNR, CDR2 FQNEAQ (reference sequence). V gave up 6 bases and J gave up 5 bases; unmatched junction bases: 13. The CDR3 sequence is 16 residues long. Written as DNA, the CDR3 is TGTGCCAGCAGACCCAAGTCGGGACAGGGTCGCGAGACCCAGTACTTC. Its translation: CASRPKSGQGRETQYF.

This clonotype appeared many times. V usage is TRBV9 and J usage is TRBJ1-3, with D maybe TRBD1 (5 bases). The germline CDR1 and CDR2 sequences are SGDLS and YYNGEE. Trimming pared 4 bases from V and 4 bases from J, leaving 12 bases between. This CDR3 is 14 amino acids long. CDR3 coding DNA: TGTGCCAGCAGCTACCGGGACGCCGGAAACACCATATATTTT. Protein sequence: CASSYRDAGNTIYF. Full variable domain (remainder filled in from reference TRBV9 and TRBJ1-3): DSGVTQTPKHLITATGQRVTLRCSPRSGDLSVYWYQQSLDQGLQFLIQYYNGEERAKGNILERFSAQQFPDLHSELNLSSLELGDSALYFCASSYRDAGNTIYFGEGSWLTVV.

With regard to this clonotype: Possible read error: a much larger clone is one base away. The chain is built from TRBV12-3 or TRBV12-4 and TRBJ2-2; 10 nucleotides agree with TRBD1. The CDR3 spans 15 residues. The ends lost 6 bases at V and 6 bases at J; junction bases unmatched: 7. Here the CDR3 reads CASSLTGGYAGELFF. The CDR3 coding sequence is TGTGCCAGCAGCCTGACAGGGGGCTATGCCGGGGAGCTGTTTTTT.

The rearrangement uses TRBV7-9 and TRBJ1-2, with a possible D match to TRBD1 (5 bases). The CDR3 totals 13 residues. The ends were cut back, 5 bases at V and 7 bases at J, with 14 bases in the middle. Germline V lookup: CDR1 SEHNR, CDR2 FQNEAQ (reference sequence). The CDR3 coding sequence is TGTGCCAGCAGCAGGAGGGACGGCTTTGGCTACACCTTC. Protein product: CASSRRDGFGYTF.

CDR3 sequence (DNA): TGTGCCAGCAGCTTGGGTCTAGGTTTCAAGCGGTACTTC. It yields the protein CASSLGLGFKRYF. The J gene is TRBJ2-7, the V gene TRBV5-6; D gene uncertain. With 0 bases removed from V and 12 bases from J, the gap between germline ends came to 16 bases. Germline V lookup: CDR1 SGHDT, CDR2 YYEEEE. The length of the CDR3 is 13 residues.

The chain carries TRBV10-3 and TRBJ2-5; 12 nucleotides align to TRBD1. The ends lost 8 bases at V and 2 bases at J; junction bases unmatched: 6. Germline values: CDR1 ENHRY, CDR2 SYGVKD. The CDR3 is 15 amino acids. The CDR3 loop reads CAIGTGGSGQETQYF. The CDR3, as DNA: TGTGCCATCGGGACAGGGGGCTCAGGGCAAGAGACCCAGTACTTC.

This clonotype was counted ten times or more. The chain employs TRBV20-1 and TRBJ1-4; D is ambiguous. This CDR3 contains 11 residues. Germline V gene data show CDR1 as DFQATT and CDR2 as SNEGSKA (reference sequence). The V and J ends lost 5 bases and 7 bases respectively, with 8 bases between them. CDR3 sequence: CSAPDGEKLFF. CDR3 DNA: TGCAGTGCTCCCGACGGTGAAAAACTGTTTTTT.

This clonotype was found many times. V and J are TRBV20-1 and TRBJ2-7; 9 nucleotides agree with TRBD2. CDR3 length: 13 residues. After removal of 3 bases from V and 3 bases from J, the junction contained 3 bases not matched to a gene. Per the germline V gene, CDR1 is DFQATT and CDR2 is SNEGSKA (reference sequence). The CDR3 here is CSARREGVYEQYF. The CDR3 DNA reads TGCAGTGCTAGGCGGGAGGGAGTCTACGAGCAGTACTTC.

With respect to this clonotype: This CDR3 is missing its conserved last phenylalanine or tryptophan, likely due to a read error. The limits of the CDR3 on the DNA are not certain, so only TCRdb's listed CDR3 is given. V usage is TRBV5-5 and J usage is TRBJ2-4. The germline V gene encodes CDR1 SGHKS and CDR2 YYEKEE (reference sequence). The CDR3 spans 8 amino acids, including both terminal residues. This chain's CDR3 is CASSKVAQ.

The chain has TRBV7-9 and TRBJ2-7, with no clear D. Germline V gene lookup returns CDR1 SEHNR and CDR2 FQNEAQ (reference sequence). The ends were cut back, 4 bases at V and 7 bases at J, with 11 bases in the middle. This CDR3 is built from 12 residues. DNA of the CDR3: TGTGCCAGCAGCTCGGCTCGGCGGGAGCAGTACTTC. It is translated as CASSSARREQYF.

The gene calls are TRBV2 and TRBJ1-4; D remains unclear. The CDR3 covers 14 residues. With 3 bases removed from V and 4 bases from J, the gap between germline ends came to 9 bases. Germline CDR1 is SNHLY and CDR2 is FYNNEI. The CDR3 is CASSEGAGNEKLFF. CDR3 coding DNA: TGTGCCAGCAGTGAGGGAGCGGGTAATGAAAAACTGTTTTTT.

Worth noting for this clonotype: At one end the junction does not follow the germline gene, possibly because of a read error. CDR3 region: CASAARSPRAYVLTF. In nucleotides, the CDR3 is TGTGCCAGCGCGGCCCGATCTCCGCGGGCCTACGTCCTGACTTTC. The rearrangement uses TRBV7-8 and TRBJ2-6; D may be TRBD2 (5 bases). Germline lookup yields CDR1 SGHVS and CDR2 FQNEAQ. The length of the CDR3 is 15 residues.

About this clonotype: A much larger clone differs from this one at a single base, so this may be a read error. The chain employs TRBV19 and TRBJ1-5; D possibly corresponds to TRBD1 (5 bases). The CDR3 covers 15 residues. V was clipped by 5 bases and J by 6 bases, with 17 bases between them. Looked up from germline, CDR1 is LNHDA and CDR2 is SQIVND (reference sequence). Here the CDR3 DNA reads TGTGCCAGTAGTCGCGGACGGGGGGTGGTTCAGCCCCAGCATTTT. This translates into CASSRGRGVVQPQHF.

The V gene is TRBV19, the J gene TRBJ1-6, with D hard to call. Trimming took off 4 bases at V and 9 bases at J, with 7 bases between the two ends. The germline V gene has CDR1 LNHDA and CDR2 SQIVND (reference sequence). The CDR3 covers 12 residues. CDR3 sequence reads: CASSTAGSPLHF. CDR3 nucleotide sequence: TGTGCCAGTAGTACGGCAGGTTCACCCCTCCACTTT.

The chain uses TRBV20-1 and TRBJ2-6; D gene uncertain. CDR3 length: 14 residues. Trimming stripped 1 base from V and 2 bases from J, with 6 bases between. Germline assignment: CDR1 DFQATT and CDR2 SNEGSKA (reference sequence). CDR3 in DNA: TGCAGTGCTAGAGTTCCTCCTGGGGCCAACGTCCTGACTTTC. Residues: CSARVPPGANVLTF.

This clonotype has more than one count but fewer than ten. The genes are TRBV28 and TRBJ1-3; possibly TRBD1 for D (6 bases). The CDR3 totals 13 residues. Germline assignment: CDR1 MDHEN and CDR2 SYDVKM. With 6 bases removed from V and 4 bases from J, the gap between germline ends came to 10 bases. DNA for the CDR3: TGTGCCAGCAGACTGGGGGCAGGAAACACCATATATTTT. Protein product: CASRLGAGNTIYF.

This clonotype showed up many times. The chain has TRBV7-8 and TRBJ2-7, with a possible D match to TRBD2 (6 bases). V was clipped by 1 base and J by 2 bases, with 12 bases between them. Germline-derived CDR1 and CDR2 are SGHVS and FQNEAQ. The CDR3 consists of 15 residues. CDR3 sequence (DNA): TGTGCCAGCAGCTTAGGGGACTCACTAGCCTACGAGCAGTACTTC. As protein: CASSLGDSLAYEQYF. The full variable domain, completed using reference TRBV7-8 and TRBJ2-7, is GAGVSQSPRYKVAKRGQDVALRCDPISGHVSLFWYQQALGQGPEFLTYFQNEAQLDKSGLPSDRFFAERPEGSVSTLKIQRTQQEDSAVYLCASSLGDSLAYEQYFGPGTRLTVT.

The CDR3 protein is CASSLGSRRGKGNQPQHF. In nucleotides, the CDR3 is TGTGCCAGCAGCTTGGGTTCTCGGCGGGGCAAGGGCAATCAGCCCCAGCATTTT. The chain recombines TRBV11-2 with TRBJ1-5; D is perhaps TRBD1 (5 bases). V lost 3 bases and J 2 bases, leaving 20 bases between the germline ends. The germline V gene encodes CDR1 SGHAT and CDR2 FQNNGV. The CDR3 loop spans 18 amino acids.

This clonotype was seen repeatedly, ten times or more. The chain's CDR3 is CASSAGTHSYEQYF. The CDR3 DNA reads as TGTGCCAGCAGCGCCGGGACTCACTCCTACGAGCAGTACTTC. The chain has TRBV3-1 and TRBJ2-7, with TRBD2 as a possible D gene (6 bases). The ends were cut back, 5 bases at V and 0 bases at J, with 11 bases in the middle. The CDR3 is made up of 14 amino acids. The germline CDR1 and CDR2 sequences are LGHDT and YNNKEL (reference sequence).

This clonotype was counted ten times or more. The chain links TRBV12-5 to TRBJ2-2; D call uncertain. Deletions cut 3 bases from V and 4 bases from J, with 3 bases between. Germline loops: CDR1 LGHNT, CDR2 FRNRAP. The CDR3 spans 12 residues. The CDR3 DNA is TGTGCTAGTGGTTTTGGCACCGGGGAGCTGTTTTTT. This gives the protein CASGFGTGELFF.

The sample holds many counts of this clonotype. The V call is TRBV12-3 or TRBV12-4, the J call TRBJ1-1, with 10 bases lining up with TRBD1. CDR3 size: 16 residues. The V and J ends lost 5 bases and 0 bases, in that order; junction bases with no gene match: 6. Here the CDR3 reads CASSPGTGALNTEAFF. The DNA of the CDR3 is TGTGCCAGCAGTCCCGGGACAGGGGCTTTGAACACTGAAGCTTTCTTT.

This clonotype was recorded many times. V gene TRBV4-3 combines with J gene TRBJ2-5; D is possibly TRBD1 or TRBD2 (5 bases each). The V and J ends lost 2 bases and 0 bases respectively, with 16 bases between them. This CDR3 region has 17 residues. The germline V gene has CDR1 LGHNA and CDR2 YSLEER. CDR3 DNA sequence: TGCGCCAGCAGCCAACCTTTCCGGGACGAGGACCAAGAGACCCAGTACTTC. It is translated as CASSQPFRDEDQETQYF.

The chain couples TRBV7-8 to TRBJ2-2; TRBD2 matches at 11 bases. The assigned J gene may be wrong: the sequence end matches TRBJ2-1 better. This CDR3 spans 16 amino acids. CDR1 is SGHVS, CDR2 FQNEAQ, per germline. This chain's CDR3 is CASSPPRLAGRSEQFF. CDR3 nucleotide sequence: TGTGCCAGCAGCCCCCCTCGACTAGCGGGACGGAGTGAGCAGTTCTTC.

This clonotype came up a few times. The chain is built from TRBV7-8 and TRBJ1-1; possibly TRBD1 for D (6 bases). The V gene's germline CDR1 is SGHVS and CDR2 FQNEAQ. The CDR3 is made up of 14 amino acids. V was trimmed by 1 base and J by 5 bases, leaving 11 bases between them. The DNA of the CDR3 is TGTGCCAGCAGCTTAGACGGGGGCGAAACTGAAGCTTTCTTT. It specifies CASSLDGGETEAFF.